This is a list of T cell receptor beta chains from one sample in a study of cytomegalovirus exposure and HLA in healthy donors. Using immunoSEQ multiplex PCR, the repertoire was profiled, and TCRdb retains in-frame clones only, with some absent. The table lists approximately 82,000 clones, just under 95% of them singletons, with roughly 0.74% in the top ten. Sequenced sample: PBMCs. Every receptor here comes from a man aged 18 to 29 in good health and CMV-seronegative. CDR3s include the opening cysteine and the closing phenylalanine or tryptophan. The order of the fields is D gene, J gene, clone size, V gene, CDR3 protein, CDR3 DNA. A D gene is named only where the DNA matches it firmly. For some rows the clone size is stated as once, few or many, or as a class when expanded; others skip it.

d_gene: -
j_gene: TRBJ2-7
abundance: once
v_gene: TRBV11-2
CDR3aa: CASSLVGISYEQYF
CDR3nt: TGTGCCAGCAGCTTGGTGGGCATCAGCTACGAGCAGTACTTC

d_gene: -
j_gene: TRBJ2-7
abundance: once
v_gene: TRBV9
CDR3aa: CASSVETGHLYEQYF
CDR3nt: TGTGCCAGCAGCGTAGAGACGGGACACCTTTACGAGCAGTACTTC

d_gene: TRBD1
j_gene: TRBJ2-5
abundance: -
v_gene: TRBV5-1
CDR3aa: CASSLTGGETQYF
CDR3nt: TGCGCCAGCAGCTTGACAGGGGGAGAGACCCAGTACTTC

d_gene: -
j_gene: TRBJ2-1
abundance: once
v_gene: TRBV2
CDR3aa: CASTNRVGEQFF
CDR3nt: TGTGCCAGCACCAACAGGGTAGGTGAGCAGTTCTTC

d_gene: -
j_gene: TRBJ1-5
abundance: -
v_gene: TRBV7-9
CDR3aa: CASALKEGNQPQHF
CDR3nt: TGTGCCAGCGCTCTCAAGGAGGGCAATCAGCCCCAGCATTTT

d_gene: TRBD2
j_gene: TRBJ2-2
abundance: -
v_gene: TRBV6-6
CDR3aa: CASGRAGWIGELFF
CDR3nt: TGTGCCAGCGGGAGGGCAGGGTGGATAGGGGAGCTGTTTTTT

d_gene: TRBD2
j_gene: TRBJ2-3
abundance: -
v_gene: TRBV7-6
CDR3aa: CASRGLAGPPDTQYF
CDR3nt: TGTGCCAGCAGAGGACTAGCGGGGCCCCCCGATACGCAGTATTTT

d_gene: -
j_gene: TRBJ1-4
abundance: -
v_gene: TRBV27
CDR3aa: CASSFGMELFF
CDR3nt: TGTGCCAGCAGTTTCGGGATGGAACTGTTTTTT

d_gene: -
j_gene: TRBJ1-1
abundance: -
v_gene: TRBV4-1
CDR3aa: CASSQGQLNTEAFF
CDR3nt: TGCGCCAGCAGCCAAGGACAGTTGAACACTGAAGCTTTCTTT

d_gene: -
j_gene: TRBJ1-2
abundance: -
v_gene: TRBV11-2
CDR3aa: CASSLGETDYTF
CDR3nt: TGTGCCAGCAGCTTAGGAGAGACAGACTACACCTTC

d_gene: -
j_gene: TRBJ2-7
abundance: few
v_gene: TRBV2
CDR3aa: CASRGPLYEQYF
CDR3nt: TGTGCCAGCAGGGGCCCTCTCTACGAGCAGTACTTC

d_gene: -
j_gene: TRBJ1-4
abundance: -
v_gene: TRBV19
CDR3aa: CASSSPFLGEKLFF
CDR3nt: TGTGCCAGTAGTAGCCCCTTCCTAGGTGAAAAACTGTTTTTT

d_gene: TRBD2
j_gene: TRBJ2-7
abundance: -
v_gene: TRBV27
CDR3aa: CASSFSSGGILYEQYF
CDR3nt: TGTGCCAGCAGTTTTTCTAGCGGGGGTATTTTATACGAGCAGTACTTC

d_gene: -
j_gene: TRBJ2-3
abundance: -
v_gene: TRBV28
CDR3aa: CATEDRRSTDTQYF
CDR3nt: TGTGCCACCGAAGACCGGCGGAGCACAGATACGCAGTATTTT

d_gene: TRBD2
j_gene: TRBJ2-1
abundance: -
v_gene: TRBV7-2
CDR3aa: CASSHSGSSYNEQFF
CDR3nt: TGTGCCAGCAGCCATAGCGGGAGCTCCTACAATGAGCAGTTCTTC

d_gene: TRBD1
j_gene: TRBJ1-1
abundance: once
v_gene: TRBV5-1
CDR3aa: CASSLGTGRPEPEAFF
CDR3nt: TGCGCCAGCAGCTTGGGGACAGGGCGGCCTGAGCCTGAAGCTTTCTTT

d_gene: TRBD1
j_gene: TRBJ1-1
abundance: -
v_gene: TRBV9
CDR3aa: CASSLRTGGTEAFF
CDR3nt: TGTGCCAGCAGCCTCCGGACAGGAGGCACTGAAGCTTTCTTT

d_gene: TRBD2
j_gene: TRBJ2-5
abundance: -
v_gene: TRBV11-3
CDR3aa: CASSLGLALQETQYF
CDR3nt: TGTGCCAGCAGCTTGGGACTAGCGCTGCAAGAGACCCAGTACTTC

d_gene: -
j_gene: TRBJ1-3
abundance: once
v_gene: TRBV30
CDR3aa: CAWSASGNTIYF
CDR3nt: TGTGCCTGGAGTGCATCTGGAAACACCATATATTTT

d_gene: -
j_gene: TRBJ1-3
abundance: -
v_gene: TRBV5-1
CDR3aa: CASSLDPQGTGNTIYF
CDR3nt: TGCGCCAGCAGCTTGGATCCCCAGGGGACCGGAAACACCATATATTTT

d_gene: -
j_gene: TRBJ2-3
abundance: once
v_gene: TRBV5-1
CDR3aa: CASSITRPHTDTQYF
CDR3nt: TGCGCCAGCAGCATTACTAGGCCCCACACAGATACGCAGTATTTT

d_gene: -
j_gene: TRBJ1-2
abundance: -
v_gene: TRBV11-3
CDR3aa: CASSLTWGVDYGYTF
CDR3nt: TGTGCCAGCAGCCTCACCTGGGGGGTTGACTATGGCTACACCTTC

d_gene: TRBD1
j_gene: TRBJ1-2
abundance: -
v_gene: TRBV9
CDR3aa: CASGRQGESGYTF
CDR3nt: TGTGCCAGCGGTAGACAGGGGGAGAGTGGCTACACCTTC

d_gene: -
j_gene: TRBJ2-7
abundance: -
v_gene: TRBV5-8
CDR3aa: CASSLANRRPGYEQYF
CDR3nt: TGTGCCAGCAGCTTGGCCAACCGCAGACCGGGCTACGAGCAGTACTTC

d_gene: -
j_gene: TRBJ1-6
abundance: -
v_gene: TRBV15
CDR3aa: CATSRDFRERGSPLHF
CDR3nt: TGTGCCACCAGCAGAGATTTCAGGGAGCGGGGTTCACCCCTCCACTTT

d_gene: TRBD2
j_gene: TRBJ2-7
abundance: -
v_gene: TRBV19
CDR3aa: CASSMETSGSYEQYF
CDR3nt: TGTGCCAGTAGTATGGAGACTAGCGGATCCTACGAGCAGTACTTC

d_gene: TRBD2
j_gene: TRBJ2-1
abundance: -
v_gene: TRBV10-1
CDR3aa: CASSEGSGGAGSYNEQFF
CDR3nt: TGCGCCAGCAGTGAGGGGAGCGGGGGGGCCGGATCCTACAATGAGCAGTTCTTC

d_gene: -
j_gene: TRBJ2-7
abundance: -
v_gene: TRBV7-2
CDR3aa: CASSLGRGYTYEQYF
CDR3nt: TGTGCCAGCAGCTTAGGTAGGGGTTACACCTACGAGCAGTACTTC

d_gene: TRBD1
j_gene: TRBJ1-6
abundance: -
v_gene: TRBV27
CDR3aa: CASSLYSTGGDSPLHF
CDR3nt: TGTGCCAGCAGTTTATATTCGACAGGGGGAGATTCACCCCTCCACTTT

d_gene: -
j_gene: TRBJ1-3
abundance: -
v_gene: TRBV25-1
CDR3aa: CASSLGGFGNTIYF
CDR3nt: TGTGCCAGCAGCCTGGGGGGGTTTGGAAACACCATATATTTT

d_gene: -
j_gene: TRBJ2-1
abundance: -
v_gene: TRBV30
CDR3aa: CATRGSSGYNEQFF
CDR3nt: TGTGCCACCCGGGGGTCGAGTGGCTACAATGAGCAGTTCTTC

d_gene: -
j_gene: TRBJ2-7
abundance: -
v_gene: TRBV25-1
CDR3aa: CASTLAGSYEQYF
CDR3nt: TGTGCCAGCACCCTGGCGGGGTCCTACGAGCAGTACTTC

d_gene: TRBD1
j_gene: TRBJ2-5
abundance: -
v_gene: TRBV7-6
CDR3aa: CASSLVDRGAQETQYF
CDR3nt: TGTGCCAGCAGCTTAGTGGACAGGGGGGCCCAAGAGACCCAGTACTTC

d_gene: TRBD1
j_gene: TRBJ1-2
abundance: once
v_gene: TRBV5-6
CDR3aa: CASSISDRALVYTF
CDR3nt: TGTGCCAGCAGCATTTCGGACAGGGCGCTTGTTTACACCTTC

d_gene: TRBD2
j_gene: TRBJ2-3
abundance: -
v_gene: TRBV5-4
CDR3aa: CASTHFRLAGDEDTQYF
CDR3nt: TGTGCCAGCACCCATTTCCGACTAGCGGGGGACGAAGATACGCAGTATTTT

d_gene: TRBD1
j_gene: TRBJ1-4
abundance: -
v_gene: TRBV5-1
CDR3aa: CASSWRGQGPTNEKLFF
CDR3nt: TGCGCCAGCAGCTGGCGGGGACAGGGACCAACTAATGAAAAACTGTTTTTT

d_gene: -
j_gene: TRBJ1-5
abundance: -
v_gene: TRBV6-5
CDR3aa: CASSPRGLQPQHF
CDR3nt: TGTGCCAGCAGTCCTCGGGGTCTTCAGCCCCAGCATTTT

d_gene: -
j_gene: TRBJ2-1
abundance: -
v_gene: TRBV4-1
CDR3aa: CASSQDRFDEQFF
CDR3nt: TGCGCCAGCAGCCAAGACCGTTTCGATGAGCAGTTCTTC

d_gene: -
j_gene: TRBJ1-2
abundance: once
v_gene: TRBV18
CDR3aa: CASSPSQGNNYGYTF
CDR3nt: TGTGCCAGCTCCCCTTCCCAGGGAAATAACTATGGCTACACCTTC

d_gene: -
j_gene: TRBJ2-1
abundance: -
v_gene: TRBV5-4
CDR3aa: CASRFLSGDGEQFF
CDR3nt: TGTGCCAGCAGATTCCTCTCAGGGGACGGTGAGCAGTTCTTC

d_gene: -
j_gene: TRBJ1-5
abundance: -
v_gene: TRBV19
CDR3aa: CASSGGRFGNQPQHF
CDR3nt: TGTGCCAGTAGTGGCGGGAGATTTGGCAATCAGCCCCAGCATTTT

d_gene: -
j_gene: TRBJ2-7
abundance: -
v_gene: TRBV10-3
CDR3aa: CAIRPEGAPNEQYF
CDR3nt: TGTGCCATCAGGCCGGAGGGGGCTCCAAACGAGCAGTACTTC

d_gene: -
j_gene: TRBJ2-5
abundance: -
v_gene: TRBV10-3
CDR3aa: CAISEPGQRETQYF
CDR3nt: TGTGCCATCAGTGAGCCAGGACAGAGAGAGACCCAGTACTTC

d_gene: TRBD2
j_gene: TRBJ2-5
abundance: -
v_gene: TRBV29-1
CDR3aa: CSVDGASGALQETQYF
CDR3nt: TGCAGCGTTGATGGGGCTAGCGGGGCTTTACAAGAGACCCAGTACTTC

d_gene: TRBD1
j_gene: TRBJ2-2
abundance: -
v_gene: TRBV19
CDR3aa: CASSRTGKASGELFF
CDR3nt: TGTGCCAGTAGTAGGACAGGAAAAGCCTCCGGGGAGCTGTTTTTT

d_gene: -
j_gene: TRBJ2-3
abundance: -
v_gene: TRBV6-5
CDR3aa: CASSPQGGGFTQYF
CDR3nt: TGTGCCAGCAGCCCACAGGGAGGGGGGTTTACGCAGTATTTT